Below, one T cell receptor beta chain is given with its context. Its antigen is not known. PCR primers comprised 60 Vbeta and 13 Jbeta primers. Sequenced by immunoSEQ multiplex PCR; TCRdb stores in-frame clones only, minus some. In all, the sample yields some 180,000 clones. The CDR3 sequence is 14 residues long. Trimming took off 5 bases at V and 0 bases at J, with 9 bases between the two ends. Per germline, CDR1 MNHEY and CDR2 SVGAGI. The source of the sample is a study of cytomegalovirus exposure and HLA in healthy donors. Study outcomes and limitations: When analyzed later, a missense DCLRE1C variant was found to be linked to TCR beta V- and J-gene trimming. A later analysis found common viral pathogens apparently linked to several of the most significant clusters.

The clonotype comes from a young man in good health and CMV-seronegative. This chain joins TRBV6-5 and TRBJ2-3; no clear D gene. Sequenced sample: PBMCs. For the CDR3, the DNA is TGTGCCAGCAGTCCCCCCGGTAGCACAGATACGCAGTATTTT. Residues: CASSPPGSTDTQYF.